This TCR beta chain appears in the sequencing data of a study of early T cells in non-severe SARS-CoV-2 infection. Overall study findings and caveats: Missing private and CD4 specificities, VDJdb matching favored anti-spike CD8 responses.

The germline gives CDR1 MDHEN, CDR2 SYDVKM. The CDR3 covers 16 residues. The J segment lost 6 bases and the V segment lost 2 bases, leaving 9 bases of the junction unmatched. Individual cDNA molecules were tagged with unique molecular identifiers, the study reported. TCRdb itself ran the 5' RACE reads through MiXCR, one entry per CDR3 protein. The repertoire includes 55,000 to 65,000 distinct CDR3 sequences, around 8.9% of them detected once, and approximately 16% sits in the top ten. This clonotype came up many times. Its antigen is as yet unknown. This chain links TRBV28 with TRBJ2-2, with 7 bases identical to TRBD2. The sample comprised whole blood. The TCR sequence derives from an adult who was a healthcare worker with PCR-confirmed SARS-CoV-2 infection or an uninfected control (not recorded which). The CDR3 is CASSLRAGVLAGELFF. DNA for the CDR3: TGTGCCAGCAGTTTAAGGGCGGGAGTATTGGCCGGGGAGCTGTTTTTT.